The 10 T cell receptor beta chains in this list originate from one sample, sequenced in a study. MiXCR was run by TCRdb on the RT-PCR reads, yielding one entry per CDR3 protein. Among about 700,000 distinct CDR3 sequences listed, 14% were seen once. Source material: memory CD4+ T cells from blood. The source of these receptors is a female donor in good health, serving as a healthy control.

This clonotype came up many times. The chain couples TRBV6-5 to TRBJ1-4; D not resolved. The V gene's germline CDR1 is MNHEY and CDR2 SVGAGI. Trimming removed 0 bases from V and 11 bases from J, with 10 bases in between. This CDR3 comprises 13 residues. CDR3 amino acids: CASSYSSERKLFF. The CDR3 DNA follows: TGTGCCAGCAGTTACTCCTCAGAAAGGAAACTGTTTTTT.

The chain's CDR3 is CASSLLGGSSGSGTNVLTF. CDR3 bases: TGTGCCAGCAGCCTCCTGGGGGGCTCTAGTGGGTCTGGAACCAACGTCCTGACTTTC. The rearrangement links TRBV4-2 to TRBJ2-6; TRBD1 or TRBD2 may be the D gene (6 bases each). This CDR3 has 19 residues. V lost 4 bases, J lost 8 bases, and 27 bases lay in between. Germline-derived CDR1 and CDR2 are LGHNA and YNFKEQ.

The CDR3 protein is CSAPDGSDYEQYF. CDR3 in DNA: TGCAGTGCTCCGGACGGCAGTGACTACGAGCAGTACTTC. The chain has TRBV20-1 and TRBJ2-7; D ambiguous. The ends were cut back, 5 bases at V and 3 bases at J, with 14 bases in the middle. Per germline, CDR1 DFQATT and CDR2 SNEGSKA (reference sequence). There are 13 residues in the CDR3.

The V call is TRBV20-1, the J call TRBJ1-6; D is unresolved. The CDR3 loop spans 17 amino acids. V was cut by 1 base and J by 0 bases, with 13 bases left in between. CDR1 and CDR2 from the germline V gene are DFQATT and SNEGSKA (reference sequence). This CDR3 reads CSARGGIGASYNSPLHF. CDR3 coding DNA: TGCAGTGCTAGAGGGGGAATTGGAGCCTCCTATAATTCACCCCTCCACTTT.

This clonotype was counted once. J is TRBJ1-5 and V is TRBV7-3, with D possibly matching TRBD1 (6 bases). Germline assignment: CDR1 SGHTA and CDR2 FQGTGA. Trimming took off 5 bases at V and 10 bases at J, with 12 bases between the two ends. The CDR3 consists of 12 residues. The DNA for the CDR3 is TGTGCCAGCAGCAGCGCAGGGGCTCCCCAGCATTTT. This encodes CASSSAGAPQHF.

CDR3 nucleotides: TGTGCCAGCAGTTACCAAAGACGGACCCATCCCTACGAGCAGTACTTC. It encodes CASSYQRRTHPYEQYF. This rearrangement joins TRBV6-2 or TRBV6-3 to TRBJ2-7, with D unclear. Germline V gives CDR1 MNHEY, CDR2 SVGEGT. The CDR3 runs 16 residues. Trimming cost V 2 bases and J 2 bases, with 16 bases left between them.

The CDR3 DNA is TGTGCCAGTAGTATCGGCGGGGTAAGAGAGACCCAGTACTTC. Its translation: CASSIGGVRETQYF. V and J are TRBV19 and TRBJ2-5, with TRBD2 as a possible D gene (6 bases). Per germline, CDR1 LNHDA and CDR2 SQIVND (reference sequence). This CDR3 contains 14 residues. V dropped 3 bases and J dropped 4 bases, with 12 bases sitting between them.

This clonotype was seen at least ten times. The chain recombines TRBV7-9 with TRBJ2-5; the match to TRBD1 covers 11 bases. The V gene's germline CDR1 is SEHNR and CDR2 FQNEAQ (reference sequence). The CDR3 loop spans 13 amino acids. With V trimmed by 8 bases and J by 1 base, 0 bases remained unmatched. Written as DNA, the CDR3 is TGTGCCAGCGGGACAGGGGGCCAAGAGACCCAGTACTTC. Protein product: CASGTGGQETQYF.

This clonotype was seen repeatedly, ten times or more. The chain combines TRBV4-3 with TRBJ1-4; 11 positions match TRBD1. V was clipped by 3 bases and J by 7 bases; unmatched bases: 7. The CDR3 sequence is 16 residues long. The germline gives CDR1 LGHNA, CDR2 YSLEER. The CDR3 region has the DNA TGCGCCAGCAGCCAGAGTCCCGGGACAGGGGGTGAAAAACTGTTTTTT. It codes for CASSQSPGTGGEKLFF.

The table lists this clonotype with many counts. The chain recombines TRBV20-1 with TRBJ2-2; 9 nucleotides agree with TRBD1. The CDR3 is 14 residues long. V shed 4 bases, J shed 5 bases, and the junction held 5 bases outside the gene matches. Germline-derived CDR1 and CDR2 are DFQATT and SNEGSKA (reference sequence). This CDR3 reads CSAIQGAVTGELFF. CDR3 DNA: TGCAGTGCTATACAGGGGGCTGTGACCGGGGAGCTGTTTTTT.